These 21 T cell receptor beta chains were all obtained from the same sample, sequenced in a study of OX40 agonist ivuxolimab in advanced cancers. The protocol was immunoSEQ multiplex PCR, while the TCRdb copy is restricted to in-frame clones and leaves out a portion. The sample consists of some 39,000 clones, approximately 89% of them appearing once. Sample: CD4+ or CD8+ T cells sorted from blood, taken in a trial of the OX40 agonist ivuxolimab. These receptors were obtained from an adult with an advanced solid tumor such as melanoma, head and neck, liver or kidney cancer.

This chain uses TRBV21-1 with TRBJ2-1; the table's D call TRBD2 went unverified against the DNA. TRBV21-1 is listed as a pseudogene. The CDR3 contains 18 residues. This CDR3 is CASSPFNEASGSGVEQFF. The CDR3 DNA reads TGTGCCAGCAGCCCCTTCAACGAGGCTAGCGGGAGTGGCGTTGAGCAGTTCTTC.

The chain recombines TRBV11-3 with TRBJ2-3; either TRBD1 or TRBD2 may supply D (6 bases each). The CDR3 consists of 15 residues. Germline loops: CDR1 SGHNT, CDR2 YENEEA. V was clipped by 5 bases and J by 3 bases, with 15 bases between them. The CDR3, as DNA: TGTGCCAGCAGCCCAAAGGGGGGTAGAACAGATACGCAGTATTTT. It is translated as CASSPKGGRTDTQYF.

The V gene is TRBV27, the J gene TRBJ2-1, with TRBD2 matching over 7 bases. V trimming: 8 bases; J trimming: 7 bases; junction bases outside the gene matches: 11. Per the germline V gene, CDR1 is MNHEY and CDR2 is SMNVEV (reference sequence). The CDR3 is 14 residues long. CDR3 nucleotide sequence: TGTGCCAGCGGGGGGGGATTAGGCGGAAATGAGCAGTTCTTC. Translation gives CASGGGLGGNEQFF.

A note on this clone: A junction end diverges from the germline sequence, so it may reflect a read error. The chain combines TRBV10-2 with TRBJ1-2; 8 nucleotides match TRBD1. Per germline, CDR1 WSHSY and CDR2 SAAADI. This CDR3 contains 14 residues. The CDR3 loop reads CASSRGTDRGTSSF. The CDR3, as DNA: TGCGCCAGCAGTAGGGGGACCGACAGGGGCACCTCCTCCTTC.

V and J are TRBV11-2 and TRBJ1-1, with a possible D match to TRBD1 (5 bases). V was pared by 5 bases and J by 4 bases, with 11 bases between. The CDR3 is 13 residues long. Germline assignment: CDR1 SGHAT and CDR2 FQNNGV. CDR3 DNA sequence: TGTGCCAGCAGCGTGGGACGGAGCACTGAAGCTTTCTTT. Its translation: CASSVGRSTEAFF.

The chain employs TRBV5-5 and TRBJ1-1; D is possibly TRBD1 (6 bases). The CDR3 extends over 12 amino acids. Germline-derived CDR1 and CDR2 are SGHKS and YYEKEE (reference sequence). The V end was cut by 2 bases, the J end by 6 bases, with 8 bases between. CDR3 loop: CASSFYRAEAFF. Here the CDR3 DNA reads TGTGCCAGCAGCTTCTACAGGGCTGAAGCTTTCTTT.

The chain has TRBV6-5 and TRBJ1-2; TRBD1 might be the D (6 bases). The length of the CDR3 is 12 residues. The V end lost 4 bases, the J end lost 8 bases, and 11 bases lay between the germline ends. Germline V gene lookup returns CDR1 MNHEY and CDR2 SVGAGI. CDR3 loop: CASSFQGTGYTF. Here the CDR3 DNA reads TGTGCCAGCAGTTTTCAGGGGACCGGCTACACCTTC.

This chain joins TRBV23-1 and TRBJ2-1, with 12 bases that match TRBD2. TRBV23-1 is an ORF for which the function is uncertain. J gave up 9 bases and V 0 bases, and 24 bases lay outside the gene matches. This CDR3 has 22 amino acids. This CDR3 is CASSQSGGPGHIGLAGPSEQFF. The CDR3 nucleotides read TGCGCCAGCAGTCAATCGGGGGGCCCGGGACATATAGGACTAGCGGGGCCTAGTGAGCAGTTCTTC.

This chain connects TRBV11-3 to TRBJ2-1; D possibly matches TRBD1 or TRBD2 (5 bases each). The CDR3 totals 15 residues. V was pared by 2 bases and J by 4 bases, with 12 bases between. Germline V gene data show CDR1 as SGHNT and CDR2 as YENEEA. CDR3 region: CASSLNDYRYNEQFF. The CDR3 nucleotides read TGTGCCAGCAGCTTAAATGACTACAGGTACAATGAGCAGTTCTTC.

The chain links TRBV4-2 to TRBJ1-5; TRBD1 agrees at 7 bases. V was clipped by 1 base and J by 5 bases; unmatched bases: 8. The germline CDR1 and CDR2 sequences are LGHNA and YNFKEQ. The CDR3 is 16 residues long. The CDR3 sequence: CASSQVWGTAHQPQHF. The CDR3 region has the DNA TGTGCCAGCAGCCAAGTATGGGGGACAGCTCATCAGCCCCAGCATTTT.

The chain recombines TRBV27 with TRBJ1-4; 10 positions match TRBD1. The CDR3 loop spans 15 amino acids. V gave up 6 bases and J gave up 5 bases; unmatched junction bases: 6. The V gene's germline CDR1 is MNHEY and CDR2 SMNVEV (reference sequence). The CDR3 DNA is TGTGCCAGCAGCCGACAGGGGGCTTCGAATGAAAAACTGTTTTTT. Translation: CASSRQGASNEKLFF.

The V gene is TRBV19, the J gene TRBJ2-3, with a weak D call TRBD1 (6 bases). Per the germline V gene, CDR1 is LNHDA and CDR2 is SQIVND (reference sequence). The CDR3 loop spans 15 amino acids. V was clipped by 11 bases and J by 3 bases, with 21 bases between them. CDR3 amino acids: CAWWGGGQYTDTQYF. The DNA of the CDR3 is TGTGCCTGGTGGGGTGGAGGACAGTATACAGATACGCAGTATTTT.

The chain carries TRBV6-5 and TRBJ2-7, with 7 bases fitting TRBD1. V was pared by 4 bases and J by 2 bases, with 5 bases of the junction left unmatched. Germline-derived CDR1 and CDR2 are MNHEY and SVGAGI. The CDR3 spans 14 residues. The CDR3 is CASSSSRGPYEQYF. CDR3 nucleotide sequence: TGTGCCAGCAGTTCCTCTAGGGGGCCCTACGAGCAGTACTTC.

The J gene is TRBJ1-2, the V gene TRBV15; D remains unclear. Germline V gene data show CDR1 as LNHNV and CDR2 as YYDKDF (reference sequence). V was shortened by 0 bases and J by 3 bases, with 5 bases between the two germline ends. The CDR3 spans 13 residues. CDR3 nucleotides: TGTGCCACCAGCAGAGATTCAGACTATGGCTACACCTTC. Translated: CATSRDSDYGYTF. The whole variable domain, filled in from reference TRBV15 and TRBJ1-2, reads DAMVIQNPRYQVTQFGKPVTLSCSQTLNHNVMYWYQQKSSQAPKLLFHYYDKDFNNEADTPDNFQSRRPNTSFCFLDIRSPGLGDTAMYLCATSRDSDYGYTFGSGTRLTVV.

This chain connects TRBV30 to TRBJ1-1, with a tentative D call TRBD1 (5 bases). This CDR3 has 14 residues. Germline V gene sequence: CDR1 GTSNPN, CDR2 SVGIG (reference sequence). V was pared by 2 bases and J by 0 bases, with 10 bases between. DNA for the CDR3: TGTGCCTGGAGTCGACAGAGTGTGAACACTGAAGCTTTCTTT. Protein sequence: CAWSRQSVNTEAFF.

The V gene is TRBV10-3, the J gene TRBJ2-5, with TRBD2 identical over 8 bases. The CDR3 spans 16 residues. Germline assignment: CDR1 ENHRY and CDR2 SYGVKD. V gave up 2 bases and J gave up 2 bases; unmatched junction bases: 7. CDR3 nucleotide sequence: TGTGCCATCAGTGAGCCGGCGGGAGGCTCTCAAGAGACCCAGTACTTC. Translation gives CAISEPAGGSQETQYF.

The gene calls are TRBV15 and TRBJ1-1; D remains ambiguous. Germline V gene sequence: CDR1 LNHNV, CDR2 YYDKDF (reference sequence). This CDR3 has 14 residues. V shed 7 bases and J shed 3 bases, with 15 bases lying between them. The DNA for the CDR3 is TGTGCCACCACCCGCGTGGAGCCTCACACTGAAGCTTTCTTT. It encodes CATTRVEPHTEAFF.

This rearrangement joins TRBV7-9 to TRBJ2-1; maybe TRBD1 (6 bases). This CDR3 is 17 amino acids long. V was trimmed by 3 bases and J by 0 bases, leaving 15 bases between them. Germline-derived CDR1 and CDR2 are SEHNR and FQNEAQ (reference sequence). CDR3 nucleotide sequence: TGTGCCAGCAGCTTTATGGGGGCCCTCAGCTCCTACAATGAGCAGTTCTTC. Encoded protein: CASSFMGALSSYNEQFF.

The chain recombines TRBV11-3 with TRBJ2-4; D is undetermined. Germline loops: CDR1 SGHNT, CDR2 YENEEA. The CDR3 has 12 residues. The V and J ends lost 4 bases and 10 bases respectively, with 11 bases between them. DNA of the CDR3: TGTGCCAGCAGCTCTGGAGAGAGAATTCAGTACTTC. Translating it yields CASSSGERIQYF.

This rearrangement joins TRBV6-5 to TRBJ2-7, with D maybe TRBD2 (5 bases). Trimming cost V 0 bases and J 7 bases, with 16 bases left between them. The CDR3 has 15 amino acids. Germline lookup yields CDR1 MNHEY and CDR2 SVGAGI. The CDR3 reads CASSYSLGSTGEQYF. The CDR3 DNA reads TGTGCCAGCAGTTACTCCCTAGGATCTACGGGGGAGCAGTACTTC.

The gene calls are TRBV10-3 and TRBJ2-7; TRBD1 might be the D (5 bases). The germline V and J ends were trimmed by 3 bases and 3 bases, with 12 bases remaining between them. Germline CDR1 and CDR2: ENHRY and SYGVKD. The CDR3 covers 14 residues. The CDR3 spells CAISEQQAYYEQYF. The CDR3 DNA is TGTGCCATCAGTGAACAACAGGCATACTACGAGCAGTACTTC.